The clone carrying this TCR beta chain occurred a few times. Its antigen is as yet unknown. All of the isolated RNA was reverse transcribed, so expressed TCRB transcripts were sequenced. This table comes from immunoSEQ multiplex PCR, and its TCRdb copy is limited to in-frame clones, with some not included. The sample includes roughly 150,000 clones, approximately 8.7% of them seen just once. The CDR3 spans 14 residues. Germline values: CDR1 MGHRA, CDR2 YSYEKL. The V gene lost 5 bases and the J gene lost 3 bases, with 10 bases spanning the gap. These data originate in a study of beta chain features in type 1 diabetes. General study results and limits: The VDJ junctions of type 1 diabetes patients carried fewer insertions and more deletions. Whether HLA type influences TCRB rearrangement remained unresolved here. Researchers reported that naive, central memory and Treg TCRB repertoires appeared more similar in patients than in healthy donors. Shorter TCRB CDR3s, moderately but significantly so, marked every one of the four CD4+ subsets in Type 1 diabetes patients.

One heparinised blood draw, averaging roughly 120 mL, came from each donor. The receptor's source is a woman in her twenties or thirties with type 1 diabetes. V and J are TRBV4-1 and TRBJ2-2; tentative D call: TRBD1 (5 bases). The specimen was central memory CD4+ T cells from blood. The CDR3 protein is CASSNRQYTGELFF. The CDR3 DNA sequence: TGCGCCAGCAGCAATAGACAGTACACCGGGGAGCTGTTTTTT.